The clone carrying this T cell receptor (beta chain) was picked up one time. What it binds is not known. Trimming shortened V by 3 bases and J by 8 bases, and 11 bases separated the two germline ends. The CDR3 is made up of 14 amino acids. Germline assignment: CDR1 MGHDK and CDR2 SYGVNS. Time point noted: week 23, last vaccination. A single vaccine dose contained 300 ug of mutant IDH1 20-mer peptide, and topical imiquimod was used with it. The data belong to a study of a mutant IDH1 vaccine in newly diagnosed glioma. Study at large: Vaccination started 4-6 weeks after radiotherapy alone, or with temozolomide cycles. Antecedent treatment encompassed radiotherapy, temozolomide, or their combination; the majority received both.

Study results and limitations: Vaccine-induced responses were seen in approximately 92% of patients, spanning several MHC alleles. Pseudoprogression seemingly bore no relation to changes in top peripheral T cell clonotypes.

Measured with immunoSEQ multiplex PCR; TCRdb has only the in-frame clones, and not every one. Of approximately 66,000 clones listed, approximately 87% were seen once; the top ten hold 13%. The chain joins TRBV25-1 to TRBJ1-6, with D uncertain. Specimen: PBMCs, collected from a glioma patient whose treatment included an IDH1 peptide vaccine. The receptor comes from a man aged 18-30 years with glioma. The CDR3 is CASSDPSPYSPLHF. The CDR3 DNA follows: TGTGCCAGCAGTGATCCCTCGCCGTATTCACCCCTCCACTTT.